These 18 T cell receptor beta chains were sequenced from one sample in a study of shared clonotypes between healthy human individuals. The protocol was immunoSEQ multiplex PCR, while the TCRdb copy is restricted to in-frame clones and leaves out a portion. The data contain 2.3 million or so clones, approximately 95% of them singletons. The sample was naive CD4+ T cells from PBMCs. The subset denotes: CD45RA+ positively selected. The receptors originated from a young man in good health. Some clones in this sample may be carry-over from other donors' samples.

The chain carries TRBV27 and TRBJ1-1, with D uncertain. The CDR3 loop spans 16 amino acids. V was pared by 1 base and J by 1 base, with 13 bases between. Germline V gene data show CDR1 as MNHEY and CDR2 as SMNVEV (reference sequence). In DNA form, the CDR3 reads TGTGCCAGCAGTTTATATCTCGGAGGAACGAACACTGAAGCTTTCTTT. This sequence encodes CASSLYLGGTNTEAFF.

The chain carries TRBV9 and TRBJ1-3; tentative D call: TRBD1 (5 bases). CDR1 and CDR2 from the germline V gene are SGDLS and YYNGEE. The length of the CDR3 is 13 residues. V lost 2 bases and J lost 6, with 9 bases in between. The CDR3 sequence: CASSVGLENTIYF. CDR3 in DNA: TGTGCCAGCAGCGTGGGACTTGAAAACACCATATATTTT.

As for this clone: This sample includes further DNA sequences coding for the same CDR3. CDR3 loop: CASSLTGGTEAFF. Written as DNA, the CDR3 is TGTGCCAGCAGCTTGACAGGGGGAACTGAAGCTTTCTTT. V gene TRBV7-2 combines with J gene TRBJ1-1; TRBD1 aligns across 9 bases. CDR3 length: 13 residues. Germline-derived CDR1 and CDR2 are SGHTA and FQGNSA. The V segment lost 3 bases and the J segment 5 bases; nucleotides outside the gene matches: 1. Filled out from reference TRBV7-2 and TRBJ1-1, the complete variable domain reads GAGVSQSPSNKVTEKGKDVELRCDPISGHTALYWYRQSLGQGLEFLIYFQGNSAPDKSGLPSDRFSAERTGGSVSTLTIQRTQQEDSAVYLCASSLTGGTEAFFGQGTRLTVV.

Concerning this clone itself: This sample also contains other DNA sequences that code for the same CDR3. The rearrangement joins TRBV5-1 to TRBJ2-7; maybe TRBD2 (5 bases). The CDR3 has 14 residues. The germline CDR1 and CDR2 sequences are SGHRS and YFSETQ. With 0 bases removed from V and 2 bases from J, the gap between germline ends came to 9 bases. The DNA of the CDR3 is TGCGCCAGCAGCTTGGGTGAGGGAACCTACGAGCAGTACTTC. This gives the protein CASSLGEGTYEQYF. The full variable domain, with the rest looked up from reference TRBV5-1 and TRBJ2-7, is KAGVTQTPRYLIKTRGQQVTLSCSPISGHRSVSWYQQTPGQGLQFLFEYFSETQRNKGNFPGRFSGRQFSNSRSEMNVSTLELGDSALYLCASSLGEGTYEQYFGPGTRLTVT.

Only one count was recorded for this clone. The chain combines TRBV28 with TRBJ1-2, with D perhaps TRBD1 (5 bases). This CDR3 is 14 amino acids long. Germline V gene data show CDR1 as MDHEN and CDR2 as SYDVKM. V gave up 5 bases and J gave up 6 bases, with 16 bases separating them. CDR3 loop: CASSRMGVGDGYTF. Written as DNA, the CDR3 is TGTGCCAGCAGTCGCATGGGGGTAGGAGATGGCTACACCTTC.

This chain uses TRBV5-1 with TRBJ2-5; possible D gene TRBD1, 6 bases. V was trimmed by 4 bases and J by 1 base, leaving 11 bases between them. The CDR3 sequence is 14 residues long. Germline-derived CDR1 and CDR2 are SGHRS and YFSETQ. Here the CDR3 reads CASSPGHIQETQYF. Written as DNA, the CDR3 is TGCGCCAGCAGCCCGGGACACATCCAAGAGACCCAGTACTTC.

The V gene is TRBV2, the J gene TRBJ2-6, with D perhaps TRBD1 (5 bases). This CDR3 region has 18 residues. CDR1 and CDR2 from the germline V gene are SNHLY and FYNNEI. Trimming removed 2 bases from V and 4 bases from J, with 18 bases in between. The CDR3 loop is CASSEFRQGNSGANVLTF. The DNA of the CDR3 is TGTGCCAGCAGTGAATTTCGGCAGGGTAATTCCGGGGCCAACGTCCTGACTTTC.

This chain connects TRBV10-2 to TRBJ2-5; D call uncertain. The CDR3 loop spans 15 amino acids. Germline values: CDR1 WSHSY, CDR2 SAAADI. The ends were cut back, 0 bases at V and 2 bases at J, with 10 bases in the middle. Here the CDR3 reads CASSESGTLQETQYF. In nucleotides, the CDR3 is TGCGCCAGCAGTGAGTCCGGCACCCTGCAAGAGACCCAGTACTTC.

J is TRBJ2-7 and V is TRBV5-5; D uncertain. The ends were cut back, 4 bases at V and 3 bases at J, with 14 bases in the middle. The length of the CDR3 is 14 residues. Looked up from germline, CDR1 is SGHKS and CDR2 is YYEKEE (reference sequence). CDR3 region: CASSIDPGRYEQYF. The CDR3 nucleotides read TGTGCCAGCAGCATTGACCCGGGCCGCTACGAGCAGTACTTC.

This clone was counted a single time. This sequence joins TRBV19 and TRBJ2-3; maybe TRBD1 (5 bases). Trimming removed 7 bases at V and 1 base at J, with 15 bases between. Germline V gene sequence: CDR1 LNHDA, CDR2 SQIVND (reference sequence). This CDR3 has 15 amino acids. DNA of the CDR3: TGTGCCAGTAAGGGCAGGGCGAGCGGCACAGATACGCAGTATTTT. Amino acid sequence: CASKGRASGTDTQYF.

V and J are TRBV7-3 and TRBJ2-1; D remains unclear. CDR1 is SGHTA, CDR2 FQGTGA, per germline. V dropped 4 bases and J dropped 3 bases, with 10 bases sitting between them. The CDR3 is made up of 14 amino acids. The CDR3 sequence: CASSSGRIYNEQFF. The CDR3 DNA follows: TGTGCCAGCAGCTCTGGACGGATCTACAATGAGCAGTTCTTC.

DNA of the CDR3: TGTGCCTCGGGCGCGAGCCTACGCACAGATACGCAGTATTTT. The encoded protein is CASGASLRTDTQYF. The chain has TRBV2 and TRBJ2-3, with D unclear. CDR3 length: 14 amino acids. V gave up 11 bases and J gave up 1 base, with 16 bases separating them. CDR1 and CDR2 (germline): SNHLY, FYNNEI.

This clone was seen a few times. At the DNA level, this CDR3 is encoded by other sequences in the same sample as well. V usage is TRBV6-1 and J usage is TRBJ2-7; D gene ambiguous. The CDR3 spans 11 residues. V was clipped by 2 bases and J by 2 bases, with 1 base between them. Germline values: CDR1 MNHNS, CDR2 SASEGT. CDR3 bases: TGTGCCAGCAGTGAACCCTACGAGCAGTACTTC. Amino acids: CASSEPYEQYF.

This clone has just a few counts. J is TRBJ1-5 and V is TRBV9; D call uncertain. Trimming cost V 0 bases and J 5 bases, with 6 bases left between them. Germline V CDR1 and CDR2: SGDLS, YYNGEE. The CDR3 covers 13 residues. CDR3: CASSVDFYQPQHF. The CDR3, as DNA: TGTGCCAGCAGCGTAGATTTTTATCAGCCCCAGCATTTT. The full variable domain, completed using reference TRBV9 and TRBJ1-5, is DSGVTQTPKHLITATGQRVTLRCSPRSGDLSVYWYQQSLDQGLQFLIQYYNGEERAKGNILERFSAQQFPDLHSELNLSSLELGDSALYFCASSVDFYQPQHFGDGTRLSIL.

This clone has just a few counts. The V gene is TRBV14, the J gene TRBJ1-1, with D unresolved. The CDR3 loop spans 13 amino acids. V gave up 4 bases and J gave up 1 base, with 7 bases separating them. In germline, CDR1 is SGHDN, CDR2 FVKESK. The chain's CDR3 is CASSPTRNTEAFF. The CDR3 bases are TGTGCCAGCAGCCCGACCAGGAACACTGAAGCTTTCTTT.

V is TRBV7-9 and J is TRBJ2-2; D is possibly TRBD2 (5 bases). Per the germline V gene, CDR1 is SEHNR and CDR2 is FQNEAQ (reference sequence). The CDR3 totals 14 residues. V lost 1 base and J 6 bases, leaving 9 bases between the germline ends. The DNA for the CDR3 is TGTGCCAGCAGCTTAGGACAAGCGGCCGGGGAGCTGTTTTTT. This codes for CASSLGQAAGELFF.

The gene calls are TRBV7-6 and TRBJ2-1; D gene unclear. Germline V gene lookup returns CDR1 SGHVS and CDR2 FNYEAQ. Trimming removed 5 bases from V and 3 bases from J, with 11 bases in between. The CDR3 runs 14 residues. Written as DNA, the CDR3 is TGTGCCAGCAGCACTCTGGACCTCTACAATGAGCAGTTCTTC. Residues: CASSTLDLYNEQFF.

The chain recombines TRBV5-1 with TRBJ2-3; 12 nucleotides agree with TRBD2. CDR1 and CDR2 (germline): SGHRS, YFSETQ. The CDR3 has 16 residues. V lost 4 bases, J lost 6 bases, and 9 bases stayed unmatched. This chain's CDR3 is CASSPGLAGIFDTQYF. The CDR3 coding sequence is TGCGCCAGCAGCCCTGGACTAGCGGGAATATTTGATACGCAGTATTTT.